This T cell receptor (beta chain) comes out of a study of vaccination and CD4 T cells after COVID-19. The overall study: The convalescents included six males and four females, and among them two were Hispanic while seven were Caucasian. Stimulation of the cells used overlapping spike peptide pools from SARS-CoV-2 and from the common cold coronaviruses HCoV-NL63, HCoV-OC43 and HCoV-229E.

At the Johns Hopkins FTIC core, DNA taken from cultured CD4+ T cells was sequenced by way of the Oncomine TCR Beta short-read assay. TCRdb re-analysed the PCR reads in MiXCR, keeping a single row per CDR3 protein. The data contain roughly 15,000 distinct CDR3 sequences, approximately 50% of them singletons. The CDR3 consists of 17 residues. From germline, CDR1 is LNHNV and CDR2 YYDKDF (reference sequence). Trimming took 9 bases from V and 1 from J; bases not matched to a gene: 12. This clonotype has only a few counts. Its antigen remains unidentified. Treatment given: approximately 10-day PBMC culture with coronavirus spike peptide pools or control peptides (ViraFEST assay). Upon completion of approximately ten days of culture, CD4+ T cells were isolated via negative selection.

Sequencing was performed on CD4+ T cells from blood, cultured in vitro. The receptor comes from a human donor who had recovered from COVID-19. V gene TRBV15 combines with J gene TRBJ2-2, with 9 bases lining up with TRBD2. DNA of the CDR3: TGTGCCACTGTAGCGGGGGAGGGATCCCTGAACACCGGGGAGCTGTTTTTT. This encodes CATVAGEGSLNTGELFF.